The 3 T cell receptor beta chains given below trace back to one sample, sequenced in a study of CD8+ T cells in alopecia areata. Following RNA extraction, reverse transcription yielded cDNA that acted as the sequencing template. Generated by immunoSEQ multiplex PCR, the TCRdb table keeps only in-frame clones and is missing some. This repertoire shows about 160,000 clones, 85% to 90% found once; its top ten account for approximately 16%. The specimen was CD8+ T cells sorted from blood, collected at week 0. These TCRs come from a human donor with alopecia areata.

This clone appeared a few times. The J gene is TRBJ2-1, the V gene TRBV7-9; 10 bases map to TRBD1. CDR1 and CDR2 from the germline V gene are SEHNR and FQNEAQ (reference sequence). Losses at the gene ends were 1 base for V and 4 bases for J; bases not matched to a gene: 4. The CDR3 totals 16 residues. The CDR3 sequence is CASSLVPGQGYNEQFF. CDR3 nucleotide sequence: TGTGCCAGCAGCTTAGTCCCGGGACAGGGGTACAATGAGCAGTTCTTC.

This chain connects TRBV30 to TRBJ2-1; no clear D gene. V gave up 3 bases and J gave up 8 bases, with 11 bases separating them. The CDR3 has 12 residues. Germline CDR1 reads GTSNPN; CDR2 reads SVGIG (reference sequence). This CDR3 is CAWSLSVDEQFF. Written as DNA, the CDR3 is TGTGCCTGGAGCCTCTCCGTCGATGAGCAGTTCTTC.

The chain carries TRBV7-2 and TRBJ2-5; maybe TRBD2 (5 bases). V was cut by 2 bases and J by 3 bases, with 19 bases left in between. Germline V gene sequence: CDR1 SGHTA, CDR2 FQGNSA. The CDR3 length is 17 residues. The CDR3 loop reads CASSLNTVLRVEETQYF. The CDR3 DNA reads as TGTGCCAGCAGCTTAAACACCGTGCTGCGGGTGGAAGAGACCCAGTACTTC.